These 5 T cell receptor beta chains were all obtained from the same sample, sequenced in a study of early T cells in non-severe SARS-CoV-2 infection. A single record per CDR3 protein comes from TCRdb applying MiXCR to the 5' RACE reads. Of more than 55,000 distinct CDR3 sequences in the sample, around an eighth were seen once. The source material was whole blood. The receptor source for this set is an adult who was a healthcare worker with PCR-confirmed SARS-CoV-2 infection or an uninfected control (not recorded which).

This clonotype was observed at least ten times. V and J are TRBV11-2 and TRBJ2-4, with 7 bases identical to TRBD1. Germline V gene sequence: CDR1 SGHAT, CDR2 FQNNGV. J was trimmed by 8 bases and V by 1 base; bases with no gene match: 8. This CDR3 spans 15 amino acids. The DNA for the CDR3 is TGTGCCAGCAGCTTAGGGTCGGGACAGACGGACATTCAGTACTTC. This gives the protein CASSLGSGQTDIQYF. Based on the CDR3 plus reference TRBV11-2 and TRBJ2-4, the full variable domain is EAGVAQSPRYKIIEKRQSVAFWCNPISGHATLYWYQQILGQGPKLLIQFQNNGVVDDSQLPKDRFSAERLKGVDSTLKIQPAKLEDSAVYLCASSLGSGQTDIQYFGAGTRLSVL.

The chain joins TRBV6-5 to TRBJ2-3, with 8 bases fitting TRBD2. J gave up 9 bases and V 6 bases, and 8 bases lay outside the gene matches. Germline values: CDR1 MNHEY, CDR2 SVGAGI. The CDR3 sequence is 13 residues long. CDR3 region: CASSIRGGGTQYF. CDR3 nucleotides: TGTGCCAGCAGCATACGGGGGGGAGGGACGCAGTATTTT.

The chain has TRBV10-3 and TRBJ1-1, with a tentative D call TRBD1 (5 bases). Trimming removed 10 bases at V and 5 bases at J, with 11 bases between. Per the germline V gene, CDR1 is ENHRY and CDR2 is SYGVKD. The CDR3 length is 11 residues. In nucleotides, the CDR3 is TGTGCCACCCGGCAGGGTACTGAAGCTTTCTTT. It is translated as CATRQGTEAFF.

The genes are TRBV7-2 and TRBJ1-2, with D possibly TRBD1 on 6 matching bases. The V end lost 5 bases, the J end lost 4 bases, and 11 bases lay between the germline ends. From germline, CDR1 is SGHTA and CDR2 FQGNSA. There are 13 residues in the CDR3. The CDR3 bases are TGTGCCAGCAGCCCGGACAGTGGCTATGGCTACACCTTC. It encodes CASSPDSGYGYTF.

This clonotype was seen a few times. V is TRBV29-1 and J is TRBJ2-1, with a tentative D call TRBD2 (5 bases). The length of the CDR3 is 10 residues. Germline V gene sequence: CDR1 SQVTM, CDR2 ANQGSEA. The CDR3 loop reads CRAEGDEQFF. CDR3 sequence (DNA): TGCCGCGCCGAGGGCGATGAGCAGTTCTTC.